The clone carrying this T cell receptor (beta chain) showed up just a few times. Sequencing was performed with immunoSEQ multiplex PCR; in TCRdb, only in-frame clones are kept and a portion is missing. The sample holds tens of thousands of clones, roughly 87% seen once. These data originate in a study of PD-1 blockade in classical Hodgkin lymphoma. Germline CDR1 and CDR2: MNHNY and SVGAGI (reference sequence). CDR3 length equals 15 residues. The ends lost 7 bases at V and 3 bases at J; junction bases unmatched: 11. Time point given: cycle 4 day 1 (C4D1), after about 6 weeks of nivolumab. Relapse after autologous stem cell transplantation occurred in every patient, and brentuximab vedotin exposure varied.

The gene calls are TRBV6-6 and TRBJ1-1; 7 bases fit TRBD1. This specimen consisted of peripheral blood mononuclear cells (PBMCs), obtained before the fourth cycle of nivolumab. This TCR came from a human donor with classical Hodgkin lymphoma. The CDR3 DNA sequence: TGTGCCAGCACCCCGTCGACAGGGAGTTACACTGAAGCTTTCTTT. Translation: CASTPSTGSYTEAFF.